The 21 T cell receptor beta chains listed next were all sequenced from one sample in a study of graft-versus-host responses after intestinal transplantation (dated by TCRdb to the early 2020s). Intraepithelial and lamina propria lymphocytes were isolated from graft specimens using dithiothreitol, EDTA incubations and collagenase D digestion. Libraries were constructed by the immunoSEQ multiplex PCR assay. This immuneACCESS table, as held by TCRdb, lists in-frame sequences with V and J called but not all clones. Of the missing ones, under half trace to an unresolved V gene in checked studies; the others have no known cause. The sample table holds about 1,900 clones, of which around 86% were seen once. About 3% of the sample is taken by the ten largest. This sample comprised ileum tissue, obtained approximately eight weeks after intestinal transplant. The receptor set was obtained from a human patient who received an intestinal transplant, so some T cells may come from the graft donor.

The V gene is TRBV30, the J gene TRBJ2-3; 11 positions agree with TRBD2. The CDR3 extends over 15 amino acids. Germline lookup yields CDR1 GTSNPN and CDR2 SVGIG (reference sequence). V shed 1 base and J 5 bases; nucleotides not matched to a gene: 5. CDR3 nucleotide sequence: TGTGCCTGGAGTGACGGTAGCGGGGGGGGAGATACGCAGTATTTT. It encodes CAWSDGSGGGDTQYF.

The chain is built from TRBV14 and TRBJ2-1; 8 bases match TRBD1. The V gene end was trimmed by 2 bases and the J gene end by 1 base; junction bases not matched to a gene: 4. This CDR3 has 16 residues. Germline V gene lookup returns CDR1 SGHDN and CDR2 FVKESK. The CDR3 reads CASSQFTGGSYNEQFF. As DNA, the CDR3 is TGTGCCAGCAGCCAATTTACAGGGGGGTCCTACAATGAGCAGTTCTTC. Variable domain in full (rest from reference TRBV14 and TRBJ2-1): EAGVTQFPSHSVIEKGQTVTLRCDPISGHDNLYWYRRVMGKEIKFLLHFVKESKQDESGMPNNRFLAERTGGTYSTLKVQPAELEDSGVYFCASSQFTGGSYNEQFFGPGTRLTVL.

This clone has more than one count but fewer than ten. DNA of the CDR3: TGTGCCAGCAGTTACTCGACAGGGGCTGAAGCTTTCTTT. Protein: CASSYSTGAEAFF. The chain joins TRBV6-6 to TRBJ1-1; 8 nucleotides match TRBD1. Germline V gene lookup returns CDR1 MNHNY and CDR2 SVGAGI (reference sequence). Trimming took 0 bases from V and 6 from J; bases not matched to a gene: 0. The CDR3 runs 13 residues.

CDR3 sequence reads: CASSEGGGGGTEAFF. CDR3 nucleotide sequence: TGTGCCAGCAGCGAGGGAGGGGGCGGTGGCACTGAAGCTTTCTTT. This chain uses TRBV9 with TRBJ1-1; 7 bases are a match to TRBD1. The CDR3 loop spans 15 amino acids. V lost 3 bases and J lost 4; bases outside the gene matches: 9. Germline CDR1 and CDR2: SGDLS and YYNGEE.

This clone has only a few counts. The chain combines TRBV28 with TRBJ1-4; D is unresolved. V lost 6 bases and J lost 8, with 16 bases in between. Germline V gives CDR1 MDHEN, CDR2 SYDVKM. The CDR3 has 14 amino acids. CDR3 region: CASRPTASIEKLFF. CDR3 sequence (DNA): TGTGCCAGCAGACCGACCGCATCAATCGAAAAACTGTTTTTT.

The V call is TRBV6-6, the J call TRBJ2-4; D call uncertain. With 2 bases removed from V and 8 bases from J, the gap between germline ends came to 7 bases. CDR1 MNHNY and CDR2 SVGAGI come from the germline V gene (reference sequence). CDR3 size: 12 residues. The CDR3 DNA is TGTGCCAGCAGTTACACCCTTGACATTCAGTACTTC. Its protein product is CASSYTLDIQYF.

The V gene is TRBV5-1, the J gene TRBJ2-2; D possibly matches TRBD1 or TRBD2 (6 bases each). This CDR3 contains 15 residues. Trimming pared 4 bases from V and 6 bases from J, leaving 16 bases between. Germline lookup yields CDR1 SGHRS and CDR2 YFSETQ. CDR3 nucleotides: TGCGCCAGCAGCGGCGGGGTGAGGGGGTCCGGGGAGCTGTTTTTT. This sequence encodes CASSGGVRGSGELFF.

This clone showed up just a few times. This chain joins TRBV18 and TRBJ1-2, with D perhaps TRBD1 (5 bases). Between the trimmed V and J ends, which lost 4 bases and 5 bases, there was a span of 11 bases. Per the germline V gene, CDR1 is KGHSH and CDR2 is LQKENI. The CDR3 is made up of 13 amino acids. The CDR3 sequence is CASSQDTQYGYTF. For the CDR3, the DNA is TGTGCCAGCTCACAGGACACCCAGTATGGCTACACCTTC. Drawing the rest from reference TRBV18 and TRBJ1-2, the complete variable domain is NAGVMQNPRHLVRRRGQEARLRCSPMKGHSHVYWYRQLPEEGLKFMVYLQKENIIDESGMPKERFSAEFPKEGPSILRIQQVVRGDSAAYFCASSQDTQYGYTFGSGTRLTVV.

J is TRBJ2-2 and V is TRBV4-2, with 10 bases matching TRBD2. Germline CDR1 reads LGHNA; CDR2 reads YNFKEQ. CDR3 length equals 16 residues. V trimming: 3 bases; J trimming: 6 bases; junction bases outside the gene matches: 7. The CDR3 coding sequence is TGTGCCAGCAGCCACCCCGGGACTAGCGACTCCGGGGAGCTGTTTTTT. Translation gives CASSHPGTSDSGELFF.

This sequence joins TRBV11-2 and TRBJ1-4; TRBD1 matches at 7 bases. V dropped 5 bases and J dropped 2; count of bases not matched to a gene: 11. Looked up from germline, CDR1 is SGHAT and CDR2 is FQNNGV. The CDR3 is 17 amino acids. CDR3 sequence: CASSPRQGLLTNEKLFF. Here the CDR3 DNA reads TGTGCCAGCAGCCCCCGACAGGGCTTGCTCACTAATGAAAAACTGTTTTTT.

The rearrangement joins TRBV19 to TRBJ1-5, with 8 bases lining up with TRBD1. J was trimmed by 0 bases and V by 6 bases; bases with no gene match: 7. The CDR3 sequence is 16 residues long. Germline CDR1 and CDR2: LNHDA and SQIVND (reference sequence). The CDR3 protein is CASSPRDRNSNQPQHF. CDR3 bases: TGTGCCAGTAGCCCCAGGGACAGGAATAGCAATCAGCCCCAGCATTTT.

The sample holds one count of this clone. V is TRBV27 and J is TRBJ2-7; 8 nucleotides line up with TRBD1. The junction had 4 bases not matched to a gene; V was cut back by 2 bases and J by 4 bases. This CDR3 spans 14 amino acids. Germline V gene data show CDR1 as MNHEY and CDR2 as SMNVEV (reference sequence). For the CDR3, the DNA is TGTGCCAGCAGTTTACAGGGGGCGACATACGAGCAGTACTTC. As protein: CASSLQGATYEQYF.

J is TRBJ2-1 and V is TRBV9; maybe TRBD2 (6 bases). Trimming cost V 3 bases and J 0 bases, with 16 bases left between them. The germline CDR1 and CDR2 sequences are SGDLS and YYNGEE. This CDR3 comprises 17 residues. CDR3 region: CASSARGEVSSYNEQFF. The CDR3 coding sequence is TGTGCCAGCAGCGCTCGTGGGGAGGTTAGCTCCTACAATGAGCAGTTCTTC.

CDR3 amino acids: CASSPGDRGFYGYTF. CDR3 DNA: TGTGCCAGCTCACCAGGGGACAGGGGCTTCTATGGCTACACCTTC. J is TRBJ1-2 and V is TRBV18, with 10 nucleotides matching TRBD1. V gave up 2 bases and J gave up 4 bases; unmatched junction bases: 4. This CDR3 has 15 residues. Germline V gene lookup returns CDR1 KGHSH and CDR2 LQKENI.

The V and J genes are TRBV6-6 and TRBJ2-1; the D is unclear. V lost 4 bases, J lost 0 bases, and 7 bases lay in between. The CDR3 contains 14 residues. In germline, CDR1 is MNHNY, CDR2 SVGAGI (reference sequence). The CDR3: CASSFTSSYNEQFF. The CDR3 bases are TGTGCCAGCAGTTTCACAAGCTCCTACAATGAGCAGTTCTTC.

The chain has TRBV6-6 and TRBJ1-2; D perhaps matches TRBD1 (6 bases). The ends were cut back, 6 bases at V and 4 bases at J, with 12 bases in the middle. CDR1 is MNHNY and CDR2 is SVGAGI in the germline V gene (reference sequence). There are 13 residues in the CDR3. DNA for the CDR3: TGTGCCAGCAGGTCAGGACAGATCTATGGCTACACCTTC. Translated, it gives CASRSGQIYGYTF.

V is TRBV6-1 and J is TRBJ2-3; D unclear. The CDR3 totals 12 residues. The germline V and J ends were trimmed by 5 bases and 6 bases, with 9 bases remaining between them. Germline assignment: CDR1 MNHNS and CDR2 SASEGT. CDR3 coding DNA: TGTGCCAGCAGTATAGGGTGGGATACGCAGTATTTT. Protein: CASSIGWDTQYF.

The chain is built from TRBV2 and TRBJ2-7; 7 bases agree with TRBD1. The CDR3 sequence is 14 residues long. Germline trimming cut 2 bases from V and 2 bases from J; bases unmatched to any gene: 3. Germline V gene lookup returns CDR1 SNHLY and CDR2 FYNNEI. In nucleotides, the CDR3 is TGTGCCAGCAGTGAAAGGACAGGCCCCTACGAGCAGTACTTC. This encodes CASSERTGPYEQYF. The full variable domain, with the rest looked up from reference TRBV2 and TRBJ2-7, is EPEVTQTPSHQVTQMGQEVILRCVPISNHLYFYWYRQILGQKVEFLVSFYNNEISEKSEIFDDQFSVERPDGSNFTLKIRSTKLEDSAMYFCASSERTGPYEQYFGPGTRLTVT.

CDR3 loop: CASSLGLASDEQFF. CDR3 bases: TGTGCCAGCAGCTTAGGACTAGCAAGCGATGAGCAGTTCTTC. This rearrangement joins TRBV13 to TRBJ2-1, with D possibly matching TRBD2 (6 bases). Per the germline V gene, CDR1 is PRHDT and CDR2 is FYEKMQ (reference sequence). V was pared by 0 bases and J by 8 bases, with 11 bases between. This CDR3 comprises 14 residues.

The gene calls are TRBV18 and TRBJ2-4; D gene ambiguous. Trimming removed 9 bases from V and 8 bases from J, with 8 bases in between. Per germline, CDR1 KGHSH and CDR2 LQKENI. The CDR3 contains 10 residues. The CDR3 spells CASGGDIQYF. The CDR3 coding sequence is TGTGCCAGTGGTGGAGACATTCAGTACTTC.

CDR3 residues: CASSEDRGAKYGELFF. In nucleotides, the CDR3 is TGTGCCAGCAGTGAAGACCGGGGGGCAAAGTACGGGGAGCTGTTTTTT. V gene TRBV6-1 combines with J gene TRBJ2-2; a possible D gene is TRBD2 (7 bases). Germline V lookup: CDR1 MNHNS, CDR2 SASEGT. The V gene lost 1 base and the J gene lost 7 bases, with 16 bases spanning the gap. This CDR3 is 16 amino acids long.